Below are 14 T cell receptor beta chains sequenced from a single sample in a study of cytomegalovirus exposure and HLA in healthy donors. PCR was performed using 60 Vbeta and 13 Jbeta primers. Generated by immunoSEQ multiplex PCR, the TCRdb table keeps only in-frame clones and is missing some. The repertoire has some 78,000 clones, approximately 80% of them found once; the top ten carry about 23%. Sequencing was performed on PBMCs. These receptor sequences come from a woman aged 45 to 65 in good health and CMV-seropositive.

This clone was seen just once. The chain links TRBV5-6 to TRBJ1-2, with D uncertain. Germline V lookup: CDR1 SGHDT, CDR2 YYEEEE. Trimming took 1 base from V and 8 from J, leaving 12 bases between them. This CDR3 region has 13 residues. CDR3 in DNA: TGTGCCAGCAGCTTGATGAGGGTTCACGGCTACACCTTC. Its translation: CASSLMRVHGYTF.

This clone has only a few counts. One end of the junction varies from germline; a read error may be responsible. This same CDR3 is encoded by further DNA sequences in the sample. CDR3 residues: CASSQELAGGSDTQYF. As DNA, the CDR3 is TGTGCCAGCAGCCAAGAACTAGCGGGGGGCTCAGATACGCAGTATTTT. This chain links TRBV4-1 with TRBJ2-3; 12 bases fit TRBD2. There are 16 residues in the CDR3. Germline loops: CDR1 MGHRA, CDR2 YSYEKL.

J is TRBJ1-5 and V is TRBV18; no clear D gene. In germline, CDR1 is KGHSH, CDR2 LQKENI. With 2 bases removed from V and 9 bases from J, the gap between germline ends came to 11 bases. The CDR3 is 13 amino acids. The CDR3 DNA reads as TGTGCCAGCTCACCAGAAAGGGAGAGGCCCCAGCATTTT. Translating it yields CASSPERERPQHF. Filled out from reference TRBV18 and TRBJ1-5, the complete variable domain reads NAGVMQNPRHLVRRRGQEARLRCSPMKGHSHVYWYRQLPEEGLKFMVYLQKENIIDESGMPKERFSAEFPKEGPSILRIQQVVRGDSAAYFCASSPERERPQHFGDGTRLSIL.

This chain joins TRBV14 and TRBJ1-4; D remains unclear. Germline lookup yields CDR1 SGHDN and CDR2 FVKESK. CDR3 length: 13 residues. Trimming removed 4 bases at V and 4 bases at J, with 7 bases between. The CDR3 DNA is TGTGCCAGCAGCCGAGGACTTAATGAAAAACTGTTTTTT. This gives the protein CASSRGLNEKLFF.

CDR3: CASSQHGELFF. The DNA of the CDR3 is TGTGCCAGCAGCCAACACGGGGAGCTGTTTTTT. This chain joins TRBV6-5 and TRBJ2-2; no definite D call. The V and J ends lost 6 bases and 7 bases respectively, with 6 bases between them. Germline CDR1 MNHEY, CDR2 SVGAGI. The length of the CDR3 is 11 residues.

A few counts support this clone. The rearrangement joins TRBV2 to TRBJ1-1; D ambiguous. V was pared by 0 bases and J by 1 base, with 6 bases between. CDR3 length equals 14 residues. Germline loops: CDR1 SNHLY, CDR2 FYNNEI. The CDR3 nucleotides are TGTGCCAGCAGTGAAGCTACAGAGAACACTGAAGCTTTCTTT. Residues: CASSEATENTEAFF.

The chain carries TRBV11-2 and TRBJ2-1; D perhaps matches TRBD2 (6 bases). Germline V CDR1 and CDR2: SGHAT, FQNNGV. V lost 0 bases and J 8 bases, leaving 14 bases between the germline ends. The CDR3 totals 15 residues. The CDR3 DNA reads TGTGCCAGCAGCTTAGATATCCTAGCGAGCGATGAGCAGTTCTTC. The encoded protein is CASSLDILASDEQFF.

The genes are TRBV19 and TRBJ2-1; 7 positions match TRBD1. Germline V gene sequence: CDR1 LNHDA, CDR2 SQIVND (reference sequence). Germline trimming cut 3 bases from V and 0 bases from J; bases unmatched to any gene: 2. The CDR3 covers 15 residues. This CDR3 is CASSMDRSSYNEQFF. CDR3 DNA: TGTGCCAGTAGTATGGACAGGAGCTCCTACAATGAGCAGTTCTTC.

The J gene is TRBJ1-4, the V gene TRBV7-2, with 7 bases matching TRBD1. The trim removed 5 bases at V and 5 bases at J, leaving 5 bases unmatched. The CDR3 consists of 14 residues. Germline CDR1 is SGHTA and CDR2 is FQGNSA. The CDR3 reads CASSPRQGNEKLFF. CDR3 in DNA: TGTGCCAGCAGCCCCCGACAGGGAAATGAAAAACTGTTTTTT.

The V gene is TRBV2, the J gene TRBJ2-4, with 9 nucleotides matching TRBD2. V lost 5 bases to trimming and J lost 13 bases; unmatched junction nucleotides: 12. Germline V gene data show CDR1 as SNHLY and CDR2 as FYNNEI. The CDR3 runs to 14 residues. The CDR3 loop reads CASSPRTSVWRQYF. The CDR3 DNA sequence: TGTGCCAGCAGTCCCCGGACTAGCGTATGGAGGCAGTACTTC.

The gene calls are TRBV6-1 and TRBJ1-1, with D perhaps TRBD1 (5 bases). The CDR3 is made up of 12 amino acids. Germline CDR1 is MNHNS and CDR2 is SASEGT. V was cut by 1 base and J by 11 bases, with 11 bases left in between. CDR3 region: CASSEGGWNAFF. The CDR3 nucleotides read TGTGCCAGCAGTGAAGGGGGCTGGAATGCTTTCTTT.

The CDR3: CASSLSPNQPQHF. The CDR3 nucleotides read TGTGCCAGCAGCTTGAGCCCCAATCAGCCCCAGCATTTT. This chain joins TRBV11-2 and TRBJ1-5, with no clear D. CDR3 length: 13 residues. Trimming cost V 3 bases and J 3 bases, with 6 bases left between them. CDR1 is SGHAT, CDR2 FQNNGV, per germline.

This chain uses TRBV19 with TRBJ1-5; no firm D call. The CDR3 covers 16 residues. V was clipped by 1 base and J by 0 bases, with 10 bases between them. Germline CDR1 LNHDA, CDR2 SQIVND (reference sequence). The CDR3 DNA follows: TGTGCCAGTAGTATAGTAGGGAGTTCTAGCAATCAGCCCCAGCATTTT. This encodes CASSIVGSSSNQPQHF.

This clone was recorded only once. The rearrangement joins TRBV9 to TRBJ1-2, with D maybe TRBD1 (6 bases). The CDR3 sequence is 14 residues long. V lost 3 bases and J lost 6, with 15 bases in between. CDR1 is SGDLS and CDR2 is YYNGEE in the germline V gene. In DNA, the CDR3 is TGTGCCAGCAGCGGTCCAGGGGCTAGGGATGGCTACACCTTC. It codes for CASSGPGARDGYTF.